The clone carrying this T cell receptor beta chain was counted between two and nine times. The data were taken from a study of regulatory T cells in long-lasting Graves disease. Time point given: newly diagnosed GD, antithyroid drugs for less than 3 months. The TCR library was made from RNA that had been extracted from PBMCs in TRIzol. CDR3 regions were amplified by Arm-PCR using iRepertoire HTBI primers to build TCR beta libraries. TCRdb re-analysed the multiplex PCR reads in MiXCR, keeping a single row per CDR3 protein. There are roughly 610,000 distinct CDR3 sequences in the sample; less than 20% occur only once, and approximately 18% lies in the top ten. This CDR3 is 16 amino acids long. The germline V gene encodes CDR1 GTSNPN and CDR2 SVGIG (reference sequence). The ends lost 3 bases at V and 5 bases at J; junction bases unmatched: 9. This sample was shared with a second study, whose subject was T cells in Graves' hyperthyroidism and ophthalmopathy. As that report states: Absence of ophthalmopathy progression within 18 months defined stable Graves' hyperthyroidism. HTBI primers were used for first-round RT-PCR of the TCR CDR3.

The chain combines TRBV30 with TRBJ2-3; the match to TRBD1 covers 12 bases. The TCR sequence derives from a woman under 40 with Graves disease. This specimen consisted of peripheral blood mononuclear cells (PBMCs), obtained at new diagnosis, from a patient treated with antithyroid drugs. The CDR3 region is CAWSLGTGGVIDTQYF. CDR3 DNA: TGTGCCTGGAGCCTTGGGACAGGGGGCGTTATAGATACGCAGTATTTT. The full variable domain, with the rest looked up from reference TRBV30 and TRBJ2-3, is SQTIHQWPATLVQPVGSPLSLECTVEGTSNPNLYWYRQAAGRGLQLLFYSVGIGQISSEVPQNLSASRPQDRQFILSSKKLLLSDSGFYLCAWSLGTGGVIDTQYFGPGTRLTVL.